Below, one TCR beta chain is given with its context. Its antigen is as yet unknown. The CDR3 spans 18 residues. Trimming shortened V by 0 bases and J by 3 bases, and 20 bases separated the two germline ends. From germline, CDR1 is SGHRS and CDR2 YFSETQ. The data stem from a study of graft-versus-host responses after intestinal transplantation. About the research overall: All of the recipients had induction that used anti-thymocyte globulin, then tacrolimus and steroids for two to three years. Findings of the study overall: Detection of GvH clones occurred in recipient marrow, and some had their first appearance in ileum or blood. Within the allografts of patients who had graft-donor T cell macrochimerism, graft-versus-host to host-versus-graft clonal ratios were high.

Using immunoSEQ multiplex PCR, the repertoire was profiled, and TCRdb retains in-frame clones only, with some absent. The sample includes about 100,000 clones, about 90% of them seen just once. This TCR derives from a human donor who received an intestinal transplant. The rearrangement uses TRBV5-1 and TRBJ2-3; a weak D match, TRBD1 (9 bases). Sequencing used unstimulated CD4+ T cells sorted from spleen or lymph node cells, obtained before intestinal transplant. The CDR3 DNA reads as TGCGCCAGCAGCTTGGTTAGCGGGACAGGGAGGGAGACAGATACGCAGTATTTT. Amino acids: CASSLVSGTGRETDTQYF.